This T cell receptor (beta chain) was captured by sequencing in a study of beta chain features in type 1 diabetes. This clone was recorded a few times. The antigen remains undetermined. V lost 0 bases, J lost 4 bases, and 10 bases lay in between. The CDR3 sequence is 15 residues long. The germline CDR1 and CDR2 sequences are SGHRS and YFSETQ. Expressed TCRB transcripts were sequenced because the isolated RNA had all been reverse transcribed beforehand. It was found that naive, central memory and regulatory T cell samples averaged about 3.4 million reads. Assay used: immunoSEQ multiplex PCR; TCRdb lists only in-frame clones, some missing. This sample has roughly 130,000 clones, with around a tenth found just once. The study's findings and limits: PCR might favor shorter templates, equally in patients and controls. Diminished insertions and augmented deletions at VDJ junctions characterized type 1 diabetes patients. The question left open here concerned HLA type influencing TCRB rearrangement.

V is TRBV5-1 and J is TRBJ2-2; D possibly corresponds to TRBD2 (5 bases). Specimen: central memory CD4+ T cells from blood. This clonotype originated in a man in his late teens or twenties in good health. The CDR3 protein is CASSLAGIVTGELFF. The CDR3 coding sequence is TGCGCCAGCAGCTTGGCGGGGATTGTCACCGGGGAGCTGTTTTTT.